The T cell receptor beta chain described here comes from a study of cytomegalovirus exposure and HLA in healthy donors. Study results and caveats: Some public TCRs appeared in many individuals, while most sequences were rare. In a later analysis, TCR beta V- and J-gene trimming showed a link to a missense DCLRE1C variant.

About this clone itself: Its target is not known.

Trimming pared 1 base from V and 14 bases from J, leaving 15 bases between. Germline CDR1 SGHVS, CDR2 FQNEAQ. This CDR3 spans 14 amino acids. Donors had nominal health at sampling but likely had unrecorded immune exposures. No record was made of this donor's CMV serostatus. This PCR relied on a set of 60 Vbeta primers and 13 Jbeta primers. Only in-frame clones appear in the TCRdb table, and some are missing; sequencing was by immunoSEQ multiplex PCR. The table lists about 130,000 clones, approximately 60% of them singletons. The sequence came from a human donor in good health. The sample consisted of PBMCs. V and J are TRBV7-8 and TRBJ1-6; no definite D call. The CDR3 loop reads CASSLGFGSRALHF. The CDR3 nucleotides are TGTGCCAGCAGCTTAGGATTTGGCTCCCGGGCCCTCCACTTT.